This TCR beta chain was captured by sequencing in a study of T-cell reconstitution after alpha-beta-depleted transplantation in children. TCRbeta library construction was performed incorporating unique molecular identifiers. TCRdb ran MiXCR on the PCR reads and lists one entry per CDR3 protein. The sample shows under 450,000 distinct CDR3 sequences, 16% of them seen only once. This sample comprised PBMCs, mostly from graft donor cells, obtained 360 days after TCRalphabeta/CD19-depleted stem cell transplant. The sequence was collected from a boy under two years old who had a stem cell transplant for Wiskott-Aldrich syndrome, so the T cells may come from the graft donor.

The CDR3 region has the DNA TGTGCCACCAGCACCTACAGGGGGTCATATGAGCAGTACTTC. Translating gives CATSTYRGSYEQYF. This rearrangement joins TRBV15 to TRBJ2-7; 8 bases map to TRBD1. The V gene's germline CDR1 is LNHNV and CDR2 YYDKDF (reference sequence). Unmatched junction bases numbered 9, after V lost 4 bases and J lost 7 bases. The CDR3 spans 14 residues.